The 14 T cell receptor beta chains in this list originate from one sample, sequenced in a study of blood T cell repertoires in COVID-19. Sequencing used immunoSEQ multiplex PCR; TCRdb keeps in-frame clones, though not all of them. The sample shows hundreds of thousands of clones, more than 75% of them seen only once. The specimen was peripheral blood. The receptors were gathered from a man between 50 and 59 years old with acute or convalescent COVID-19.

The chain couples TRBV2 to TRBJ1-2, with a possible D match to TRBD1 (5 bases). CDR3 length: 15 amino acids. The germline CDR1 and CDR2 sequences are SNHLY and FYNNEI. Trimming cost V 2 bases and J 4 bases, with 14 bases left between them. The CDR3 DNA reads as TGTGCCAGCAGTGAAACCGGGGGATCAGGCTATGGCTACACCTTC. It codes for CASSETGGSGYGYTF.

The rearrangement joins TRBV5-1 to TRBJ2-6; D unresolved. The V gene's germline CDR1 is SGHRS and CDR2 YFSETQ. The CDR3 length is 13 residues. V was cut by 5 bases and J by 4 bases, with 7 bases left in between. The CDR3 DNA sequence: TGCGCCAGCAGACAGACAGGGGCCAACGTCCTGACTTTC. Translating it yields CASRQTGANVLTF.

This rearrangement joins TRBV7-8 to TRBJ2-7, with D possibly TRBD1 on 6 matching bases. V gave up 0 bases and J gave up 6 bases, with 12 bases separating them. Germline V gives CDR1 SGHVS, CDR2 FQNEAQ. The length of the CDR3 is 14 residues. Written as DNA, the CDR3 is TGTGCCAGCAGCTTAGCCGGACAGAGGGGCGAGCAGTACTTC. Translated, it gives CASSLAGQRGEQYF.

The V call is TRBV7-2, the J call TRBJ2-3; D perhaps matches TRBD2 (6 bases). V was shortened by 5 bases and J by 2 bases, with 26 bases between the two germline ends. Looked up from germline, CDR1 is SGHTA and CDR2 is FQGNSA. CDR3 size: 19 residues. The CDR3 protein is CASSPRSSGSTGLTDTQYF. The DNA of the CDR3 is TGTGCCAGCAGCCCTAGGAGTAGCGGTTCCACGGGCCTCACAGATACGCAGTATTTT. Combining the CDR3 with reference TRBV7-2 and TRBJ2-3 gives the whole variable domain GAGVSQSPSNKVTEKGKDVELRCDPISGHTALYWYRQSLGQGLEFLIYFQGNSAPDKSGLPSDRFSAERTGGSVSTLTIQRTQQEDSAVYLCASSPRSSGSTGLTDTQYFGPGTRLTVL.

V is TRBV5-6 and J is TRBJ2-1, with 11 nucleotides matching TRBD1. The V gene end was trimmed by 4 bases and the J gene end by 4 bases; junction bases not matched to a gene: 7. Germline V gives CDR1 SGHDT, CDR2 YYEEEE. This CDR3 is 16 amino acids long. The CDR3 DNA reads TGTGCCAGCAGCGTGGACAGGGGGCGAGTTTACAATGAGCAGTTCTTC. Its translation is CASSVDRGRVYNEQFF.

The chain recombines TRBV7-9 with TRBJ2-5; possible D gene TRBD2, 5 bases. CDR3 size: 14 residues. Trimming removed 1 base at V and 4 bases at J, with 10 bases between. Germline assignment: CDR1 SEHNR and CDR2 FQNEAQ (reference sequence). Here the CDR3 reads CASSLGSSLETQYF. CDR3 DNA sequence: TGTGCCAGCAGCTTAGGATCTAGCCTAGAGACCCAGTACTTC.

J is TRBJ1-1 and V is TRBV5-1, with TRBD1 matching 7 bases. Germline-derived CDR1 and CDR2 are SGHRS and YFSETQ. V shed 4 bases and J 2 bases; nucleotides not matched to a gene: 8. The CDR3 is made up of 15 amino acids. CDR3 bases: TGCGCCAGCAGCCGCCGGGACAGAGTTAACACTGAAGCTTTCTTT. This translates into CASSRRDRVNTEAFF.

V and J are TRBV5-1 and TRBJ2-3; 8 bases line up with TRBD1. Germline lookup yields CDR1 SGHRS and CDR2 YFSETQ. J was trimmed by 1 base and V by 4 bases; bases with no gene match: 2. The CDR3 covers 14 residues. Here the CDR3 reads CASSPGQGTDTQYF. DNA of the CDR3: TGCGCCAGCAGCCCGGGACAGGGCACAGATACGCAGTATTTT.

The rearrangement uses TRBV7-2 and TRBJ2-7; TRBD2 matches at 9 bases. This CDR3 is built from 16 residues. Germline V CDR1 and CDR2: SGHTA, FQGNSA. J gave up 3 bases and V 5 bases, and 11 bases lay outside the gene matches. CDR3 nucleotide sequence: TGTGCCAGCAGCCCTTGGTCCAGCGGGGGGTACTACGAGCAGTACTTC. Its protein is CASSPWSSGGYYEQYF.

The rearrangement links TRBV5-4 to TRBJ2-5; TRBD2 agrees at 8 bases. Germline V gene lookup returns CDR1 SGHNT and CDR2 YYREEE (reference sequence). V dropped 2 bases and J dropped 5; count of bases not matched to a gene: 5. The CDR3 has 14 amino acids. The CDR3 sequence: CASSLLAARETQYF. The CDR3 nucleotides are TGTGCCAGCAGCTTACTAGCGGCAAGGGAGACCCAGTACTTC.

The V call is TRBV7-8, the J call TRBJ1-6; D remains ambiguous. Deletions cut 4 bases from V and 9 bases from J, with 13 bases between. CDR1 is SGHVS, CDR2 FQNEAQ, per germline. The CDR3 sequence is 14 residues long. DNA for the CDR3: TGTGCCAGCAGCTCGCGCGAATTCGGTTCACCCCTCCACTTT. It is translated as CASSSREFGSPLHF.

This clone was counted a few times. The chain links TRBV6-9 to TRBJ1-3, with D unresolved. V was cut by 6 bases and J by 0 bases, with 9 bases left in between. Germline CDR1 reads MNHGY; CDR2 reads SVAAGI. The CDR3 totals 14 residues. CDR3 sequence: CASRYTHSGNTIYF. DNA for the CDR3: TGTGCCAGCAGGTATACTCACTCTGGAAACACCATATATTTT.

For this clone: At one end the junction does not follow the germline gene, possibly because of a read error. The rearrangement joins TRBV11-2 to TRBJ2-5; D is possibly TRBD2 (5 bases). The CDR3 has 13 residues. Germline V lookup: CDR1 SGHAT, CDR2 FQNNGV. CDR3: CASSFGGAGSLDF. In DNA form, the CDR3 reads TGTGCCAGCAGCTTCGGCGGTGCGGGCAGTTTGGACTTC.

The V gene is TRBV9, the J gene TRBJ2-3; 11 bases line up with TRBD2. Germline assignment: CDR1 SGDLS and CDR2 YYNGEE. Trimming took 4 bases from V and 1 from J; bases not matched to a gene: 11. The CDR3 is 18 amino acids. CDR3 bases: TGTGCCAGCAGCCCGCAAGTCCTACTAGCGGGGGGCACAGATACGCAGTATTTT. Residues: CASSPQVLLAGGTDTQYF.